A selection of T cell receptor beta chains follows, all from one sample in a study of blood T cell repertoires in COVID-19. Sequenced by immunoSEQ multiplex PCR; TCRdb stores in-frame clones only, minus some. In the table there are about 340,000 clones, 65% to 90% of which are singletons. What was sequenced was PBMCs or T cells enriched from blood (not recorded which). The receptors originated from a woman aged 40 to 50 with acute COVID-19. Both conserved end residues are part of each CDR3. A D gene is named only where the DNA matches it firmly. The listing skips clone size in some rows; elsewhere it reads once, few, many or a size class.

d_call	clone_size	v_call	j_call	cdr3_nt	cdr3_aa
.	.	TRBV11-2	TRBJ2-7	TGTGCCAGCAGCTCCCGGAGGACGGATGCAAGACTGCAGTACTTC	CASSSRRTDARLQYF
TRBD2	.	TRBV20-1	TRBJ2-1	TGCAGTGCTAGTAGGACTAGCGGGATTGGGGAGCAGTTCTTC	CSASRTSGIGEQFF
.	.	TRBV19	TRBJ1-1	TGTGCCAGTATGTTTTTAGACGGGGAAGCTTTCTTT	CASMFLDGEAFF
TRBD2	.	TRBV7-9	TRBJ2-5	TGTGCCAGCAGCCTGACCGTAGGACTAGCGGGAGATACCAAGGAGACCCAGTACTTC	CASSLTVGLAGDTKETQYF
TRBD1	.	TRBV5-1	TRBJ2-3	TGCGCCAGCAGCTTTTTTGCCCCCGAGACAGGGGTTGAGGATACGCAGTATTTT	CASSFFAPETGVEDTQYF
TRBD1	.	TRBV7-9	TRBJ1-4	TGTGCCAGCAGCTACGGACAGGGCGGTGAAAAACTGTTTTTT	CASSYGQGGEKLFF
.	.	TRBV28	TRBJ1-2	TGTGCCAGCAGTTTATCCGGACTCTATGGCTACACCTTC	CASSLSGLYGYTF
.	.	TRBV28	TRBJ2-7	TGTGCCAGCAGTTTAGCGTCCCGGAGGGTAGCTCGCAACGAGCAGTACTTC	CASSLASRRVARNEQYF
.	.	TRBV4-3	TRBJ1-3	TGCGCCAGCAGCCAAGTGGCAGGGACTGGAAACACCATATATTTT	CASSQVAGTGNTIYF
.	.	TRBV7-2	TRBJ1-6	TGTGCCAGCAGCCGCGCGGGAAGAAGGCGTGATTCACCCCTCCACTTT	CASSRAGRRRDSPLHF
.	.	TRBV7-2	TRBJ1-1	TGTGCCAGCAGCTTACTACAGGGTAGCACTGAAGCTTTCTTT	CASSLLQGSTEAFF
.	.	TRBV18	TRBJ2-2	TGTGCCAGCTCACCCCTCGTTGGACAGAACACCGGGGAGCTGTTTTTT	CASSPLVGQNTGELFF
TRBD1	.	TRBV6-6	TRBJ2-7	TGTGCCAGCAGTTTGCAGGGGGCCCCCTACGAGCAGTACTTC	CASSLQGAPYEQYF
TRBD2	.	TRBV19	TRBJ2-1	TGTGCCAGTAGAGTAGCGGGAGCCCGCAATGAGCAGTTCTTC	CASRVAGARNEQFF
TRBD1	.	TRBV25-1	TRBJ2-4	TGTGCCAGCAGTGATGTTGGGACAGCAAGAAACATTCAGTACTTC	CASSDVGTARNIQYF
TRBD2	few	TRBV9	TRBJ2-7	TGTGCCAGCAGCGTATCCCCCTCTCTACTAGCGGGGGGGCCTTACGAGCAGTACTTC	CASSVSPSLLAGGPYEQYF
TRBD2	.	TRBV3-1/TRBV3-2	TRBJ2-3	TGTGCCAGCAGCCGGGGACTAGCGGGGGGATCCACAGATACGCAGTATTTT	CASSRGLAGGSTDTQYF
.	.	TRBV2	TRBJ1-6	TGTGCCAGCAGTGTGGGGGCAATTAATTCACCCCTCCACTTT	CASSVGAINSPLHF
TRBD1	.	TRBV6-5	TRBJ2-3	TGTGCCAGCAGTACAGGGGCCCTAAGCACAGATACGCAGTATTTT	CASSTGALSTDTQYF
TRBD1	once	TRBV5-6	TRBJ1-2	TGTGCCAGCAGCCGAGCGAGACAGGGCGTGCGCTACTATGGCTACACCTTC	CASSRARQGVRYYGYTF
.	.	TRBV5-6	TRBJ2-1	TGTGCCAGCAGCTTGGTGCTCGGAGGACCCTACAATGAGCAGTTCTTC	CASSLVLGGPYNEQFF
.	.	TRBV28	TRBJ1-1	TGTGCCAGCAGTCCCCCGGGGGTGAACACTGAAGCTTTCTTT	CASSPPGVNTEAFF
.	.	TRBV19	TRBJ1-5	TGTGCCAGTAGTATAGCTCACGTAGGCAATCAGCCCCAGCATTTT	CASSIAHVGNQPQHF
TRBD1	.	TRBV7-8	TRBJ1-1	TGTGCCAGCAGCTCGAAAGATCTAAGGACAGGGGGGTATACTGAAGCTTTCTTT	CASSSKDLRTGGYTEAFF
.	once	TRBV6-4	TRBJ1-1	TGTGCCAGCAGTGACTCGACAGAGAACACTGAAGCTTTCTTT	CASSDSTENTEAFF
TRBD1	few	TRBV4-3	TRBJ1-4	TGCGCCAGCAGCCAATCCGCACAGGGGGGGACTAATGAAAAACTGTTTTTT	CASSQSAQGGTNEKLFF
.	.	TRBV11-2	TRBJ1-2	TGTGCCAGCAGCTTAGTACGGGGTTTAAACTATGGCTACACCTTC	CASSLVRGLNYGYTF
.	.	TRBV12-3/TRBV12-4	TRBJ1-1	TGTGCCAGCACCCAGGGGAACACTGAAGCTTTCTTT	CASTQGNTEAFF
TRBD1	.	TRBV3-1/TRBV3-2	TRBJ1-6	TGTGCCAGCAGCGACCGGACAGGGGGGAATTCACCCCTCCACTTT	CASSDRTGGNSPLHF
TRBD2	once	TRBV5-4	TRBJ2-5	TGTGCCAGCAGCTTGTCTGTGGGAGGGCCGCAAGAGACCCAGTACTTC	CASSLSVGGPQETQYF
TRBD1	.	TRBV4-2	TRBJ1-6	TGTGCCAGCAGCCAACCCTCCGGGACAGGGTTAAATTCACCCCTCCACTTT	CASSQPSGTGLNSPLHF
TRBD2	.	TRBV5-5	TRBJ2-1	TGTGCCAGCAGCTTGGGTACTTTAGCGGGGGGGCCAGGTGAGCAGTTCTTC	CASSLGTLAGGPGEQFF
TRBD1	.	TRBV6-5	TRBJ1-2	TGTGCCAGCAGTTACGGGGACAGGGGGCCCTATGGCTACACCTTC	CASSYGDRGPYGYTF
.	.	TRBV5-5	TRBJ1-2	TGTGCCAGCAGCTTTCAGATCCTCCAGACAGAAAACTATGGCTACACCTTC	CASSFQILQTENYGYTF
.	.	TRBV7-8	TRBJ2-1	TGTGCCAGCAGCTTACGTCTTAGTGGCTACAATGAGCAGTTCTTC	CASSLRLSGYNEQFF
TRBD1	.	TRBV19	TRBJ1-5	TGTGCCAGTAGTCTCCGAGGACAGGGAGGGTATCAGCCCCAGCATTTT	CASSLRGQGGYQPQHF
.	.	TRBV28	TRBJ1-3	TGTGCCAGCAGTTTATCCGGGGGTACTGGAAACACCATATATTTT	CASSLSGGTGNTIYF
.	.	TRBV9	TRBJ1-2	TGTGCCAGCAGCGTCGACATCCGGAATAACTATGGCTACACCTTC	CASSVDIRNNYGYTF